This record looks at one TCR beta chain sequence and its context. The antigen it binds to is not known. One base away there is no much larger clone; base qualities are not given. The data are from a study of response to subunit inactivated influenza vaccine (dated by TCRdb to the late 2010s). The study in broad terms: To follow how T cells responded to a trivalent subunit inactivated influenza vaccine, the researchers relied on deep quantitative profiling of the T cell receptor repertoire. Broader findings and caveats from the paper: It was suggested by the authors that each seasonal influenza vaccination may recruit only a limited number of new T cells.

From a lookup of the germline V gene, CDR1 and CDR2 are SGHTA and FQGNSA. V sheds 6 bases and J sheds 3 bases, leaving 17 bases between their ends. The CDR3 goes from the cysteine to the phenylalanine over 15 residues. Only the CDR3 DNA is retained, 45 bases long and in frame from the first base. Libraries were constructed by RT-PCR. The listed sequencing device is Illumina HiSeq 2500. TCRdb reworked the public reads: Q25 trimming with fastp, MiXCR clone assembly, productive beta chains retained. Identical CDR3 protein sequences are pooled into one entry, listed with their most common genes and DNA. The sample table lists about 520,000 distinct CDR3 sequences, around 7.9% of them with a count of one. Over 10% of the sample lies in the top ten.

This TCR derives from a man aged 50 to 69 who received an inactivated influenza vaccine. Donor details come from another sample of the same person, matched by shared clones. This sequence uses TRBV7-2 and TRBJ2-5, with the D segment possibly TRBD1 or TRBD2, each aligning over 5 bases. Source: PBMCs from blood, taken less than 30 months after vaccination. The DNA is as follows: TGTGCCAGCAGAACCGGGACCCCGGGCGAAGAGACCCAGTACTTC. Its translation is CASRTGTPGEETQYF.